Below, one TCR beta chain is given with its context. It has no known antigen specificity. One base away there is no much larger clone; base qualities are not given. The immunoSEQ Assay, a bias-controlled multiplex PCR, was used to amplify TCRbeta CDR3 regions from genomic DNA. The authors' analysis ran thus. The number of nucleated cells in each sample was estimated by amplification of reference gene primers within the assay. Sequence reads were collapsed and filtered to measure the absolute abundance of every unique TCRbeta CDR3 rearrangement. For each sample, productive Simpson clonality was calculated by taking the square root of Simpson's diversity index across productive rearrangements. The source is immuneACCESS, and TCRdb retained only in-frame sequences with V and J called. Part of the clones is not carried over; for the studies checked, unresolved V genes explain less than half of this, and the remainder is unexplained. V and J calls plus clone size are reproduced from that table; the DNA served to infer D and trimming. The table for this sample lists more than 300,000 clones; roughly 90% of them were counted only once. The biggest ten clones account for 0.8% to 1.3% of the sample.

This entry is derived from a study of blood T cell repertoires in COVID-19 (dated by TCRdb to 2019 to 2021). The study in broad terms: Collaborator samples came from the United States, Italy and Spain and covered acute and convalescent phases of COVID-19. The sample metadata nearly always contained a de-identified subject ID, COVID-19 status, age in years and sex. Where HLA class I and class II types were available, the types were taken from metadata supplied by the sample provider, not from assay-based typing. The prospective study material was composed of cDNA or gDNA derived from T cells, B-cell-depleted T cells, or PBMCs. Deeply sampled blood TCRbeta repertoires from subjects exposed to, actively infected with, or recovered from COVID-19 were included in the dataset. The samples were drawn from the first 160 participants of the ongoing ImmuneRACE study and from under 1,500 subjects provided by 6 global collaborators. The repertoires were released in a freely available public database intended as a resource for research on the immune response to SARS-CoV-2. Summary of the overall study and its limitations: Clinical and demographic metadata were provided uncurated, with the amount varying by source and participant.

In Seattle, one collaborating source enrolled patients while the infection was active and tracked those patients longitudinally over the course of disease. Collaborating institutions collected whole blood in K2EDTA tubes following their own protocols. For TCRbeta analysis, collaborators shipped samples in one of three forms: frozen whole blood, isolated PBMCs, or DNA extracted from either of those sample types. The sample taken for sequencing was peripheral blood. The TCR comes from a middle-aged woman with COVID-19, enrolled during active disease.

The bases read TGTGCCAGCAGTCCATCAGGGGGCTTCAATCAGCCCCAGCATTTT. Its amino acids are CASSPSGGFNQPQHF. Recombination connected TRBV28 to TRBJ1-5, with TRBD1 matching 8 junction bases. V trim: 5 bases; J trim: 3 bases; unmatched bases: 6. Via the germline V gene, CDR1 is MDHEN and CDR2 SYDVKM. From the cysteine up to the phenylalanine, the CDR3 has a length of 15 residues. CDR3 DNA is the only sequence kept; it has 45 bases, read in frame from the first base.